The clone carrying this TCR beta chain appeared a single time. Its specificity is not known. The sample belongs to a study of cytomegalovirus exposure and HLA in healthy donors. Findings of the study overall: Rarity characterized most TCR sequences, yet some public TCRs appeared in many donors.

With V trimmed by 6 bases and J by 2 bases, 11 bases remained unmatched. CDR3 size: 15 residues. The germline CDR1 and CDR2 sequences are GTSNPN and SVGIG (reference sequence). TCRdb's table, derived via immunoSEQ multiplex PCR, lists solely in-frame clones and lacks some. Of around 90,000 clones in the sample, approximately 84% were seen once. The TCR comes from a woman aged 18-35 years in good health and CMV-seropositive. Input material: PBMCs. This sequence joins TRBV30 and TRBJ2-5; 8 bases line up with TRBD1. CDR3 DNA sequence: TGTGCCTGCCAGACCGCAGGGGGCGTGCAAGAGACCCAGTACTTC. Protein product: CACQTAGGVQETQYF.